Listed below are T cell receptor beta chains from one sample, sequenced in a study of CD8 T cells in Susac syndrome. TCRdb called the immunoSEQ multiplex PCR reads again in MiXCR, with one record for every CDR3 protein. The sample records 250,000 to 300,000 distinct CDR3 sequences, approximately 91% being singletons. Sample: CD8+ T cells from PBMCs. The receptors come from a human donor with multiple sclerosis. The CDR3 runs from the conserved cysteine through the conserved F or W. D genes are given only for firm matches. Part of the rows lack a size; the others show once, few, many or a class for expanded clones.

>TRBJ2-7|NA|NA|TRBV20-1
TGCAGTGCCCCAGCTGGCCTACGGGAGCAGTACTTC
CSAPAGLREQYF
>TRBJ2-1|TRBD2|NA|TRBV29-1
TGCAGCGTTGAGGGGCCGGGACTAGCCGACAATGAGCAGTTCTTC
CSVEGPGLADNEQFF
>TRBJ1-5|NA|few|TRBV4-1
TGCGCCAGCAGCCAAGTGGCCGGGACTCAGCCCCAGCATTTT
CASSQVAGTQPQHF
>TRBJ1-2|TRBD1|NA|TRBV30
TGTGCCTGGAGCCCATTGGGGGACAGGAAATTATATGGCTACACCTTC
CAWSPLGDRKLYGYTF
>TRBJ2-1|NA|NA|TRBV7-9
TGTGCCAGCAGCTTAAGATCCGGGCGTTACAATGAGCAGTTCTTC
CASSLRSGRYNEQFF
>TRBJ2-7|TRBD1|NA|TRBV6-2/TRBV6-3
TGTGCCACCTTGCCCCCGGGACAGGGGTCCTACGAGCAGTACTTC
CATLPPGQGSYEQYF
>TRBJ2-5|TRBD2|NA|TRBV12-3/TRBV12-4
TGTGCCAGCAGTTTGGCGTCTAGCGGAAAAGAGACCCAGTACTTC
CASSLASSGKETQYF
>TRBJ1-4|NA|once|TRBV2
TGTGCCAGCATGATACCGGGCAGAGCATTTAAGGCTACTAATGAAAAACTGTTTTTT
CASMIPGRAFKATNEKLFF
>TRBJ2-7|TRBD1|NA|TRBV6-6
TGTGCCAGCAGCACCGGGACAGGGGACGAGCAGTACTTC
CASSTGTGDEQYF
>TRBJ2-3|TRBD2|NA|TRBV29-1
TGCAGCGTCTTAAGGACTAGCGGAACTAGCACAGATGCGCAGTATTTT
CSVLRTSGTSTDAQYF
>TRBJ2-5|NA|NA|TRBV28
TGTGCCAGCAGCTCCAGGGGTTTTTCGGAGACCCAGTACTTC
CASSSRGFSETQYF
>TRBJ2-5|NA|NA|TRBV11-2
TGTGCCAGCAGCTTGTACGGGAGCGGGCAAGAGACCCAGTACTTC
CASSLYGSGQETQYF
>TRBJ2-1|NA|NA|TRBV19
TGTGCCAGTAGTAGAGACCCGAGCTCCTACAATGAGCAGTTCTTC
CASSRDPSSYNEQFF
>TRBJ1-5|NA|NA|TRBV27
TGTGCCAGCAGTTTAGCAGGTTTGGGCAATCAGCCCCAGCATTTT
CASSLAGLGNQPQHF
>TRBJ2-5|NA|NA|TRBV29-1
TGCAGCGTTGAAGATCAGGGTAGCCAAGGGGAGACCCAGTACTTC
CSVEDQGSQGETQYF
>TRBJ2-3|NA|NA|TRBV6-5
TGTGCCAGCAGTTACTCTGAGGGCCGGACAGAAGGAGATACGCAGTATTTT
CASSYSEGRTEGDTQYF
>TRBJ1-2|NA|NA|TRBV5-4
TGTGCCAGCAGCAATAACTATGGCTACACCTTC
CASSNNYGYTF
>TRBJ1-1|NA|NA|TRBV19
TGTGCCAGTAGTATATGGGGTGTGGGCACTGAAGCTTTCTTT
CASSIWGVGTEAFF
>TRBJ2-4|NA|NA|TRBV5-6
TGTGCCAGCAGCTTTGGGGACATTCAGTACTTC
CASSFGDIQYF
>TRBJ2-7|TRBD1|NA|TRBV5-5
TGTGCCAGCAGCGCAGGGACAGGAATAAAGCACGAGCAGTACTTC
CASSAGTGIKHEQYF
>TRBJ1-4|NA|NA|TRBV9
TGTGCCAGCAGCCAGGAGGGGAGAAGCGAAAAACTGTTTTTT
CASSQEGRSEKLFF
>TRBJ2-1|TRBD2|NA|TRBV27
TGTGCCAGCAGTTTATTGACTAGCGGGGGGGCCTCTGAGAATGAGCAGTTCTTC
CASSLLTSGGASENEQFF
>TRBJ2-7|NA|NA|TRBV3-1
TGTGCCAGCAGCCAAGAAAGGAACTCCTACGAGCAGTACTTC
CASSQERNSYEQYF
>TRBJ1-2|TRBD1|NA|TRBV7-9
TGTGCCAGCAGCGATGACAGGGGCGACTATGGCTACACCTTC
CASSDDRGDYGYTF
>TRBJ2-2|NA|NA|TRBV7-9
TGTGCCAGCAGCTCCGGTTTAGCGAGGACCGGGGAGCTGTTTTTT
CASSSGLARTGELFF
>TRBJ2-3|NA|NA|TRBV30
TGTGCCTGGACTTCTGACACAGATACGCAGTATTTT
CAWTSDTDTQYF
>TRBJ2-7|NA|NA|TRBV7-9
TGTGCCAGCAGCTTAGCCGCCTTTGGCGAGCAGTACTTC
CASSLAAFGEQYF
>TRBJ1-4|NA|NA|TRBV30
TGTGCCTGGCACTCGCAGGCAACTAATGAAAAACTGTTTTTT
CAWHSQATNEKLFF
>TRBJ2-2|TRBD1|NA|TRBV27
TGTGCCAGCAGTTTATCCCCCGGGACAGGGCTAAACACCGGGGAGCTGTTTTTT
CASSLSPGTGLNTGELFF
>TRBJ1-3|NA|NA|TRBV7-2
TGTGCCAGCAGCAACAGGGTTTCCAGAGTCCCCTCTGAAAACACCATATATTTT
CASSNRVSRVPSENTIYF
>TRBJ2-7|TRBD2|NA|TRBV13
TGTGCCAGCAGCTCCGGGACTAGCGGGATCTGGTACGAGCAGTACTTC
CASSSGTSGIWYEQYF
>TRBJ2-3|TRBD1|NA|TRBV4-1
TGCGCCAGCAGCCTGGGACAGGGAGTCCAGGGTACGCAGTATTTT
CASSLGQGVQGTQYF
>TRBJ2-2|NA|NA|TRBV7-6
TGTGCCAGCAGCTTAGAGGTGGGGTCCGGGGAGCTGTTTTTT
CASSLEVGSGELFF
>TRBJ2-1|TRBD2|once|TRBV27
TGTGCCAGCAGTTTGGCGGGAGCGGCCTACAATGAGCAGTTCTTC
CASSLAGAAYNEQFF
>TRBJ1-2|NA|few|TRBV6-1
TGTGCCAGCAGTACAGCTAATGGCTACACCTTC
CASSTANGYTF